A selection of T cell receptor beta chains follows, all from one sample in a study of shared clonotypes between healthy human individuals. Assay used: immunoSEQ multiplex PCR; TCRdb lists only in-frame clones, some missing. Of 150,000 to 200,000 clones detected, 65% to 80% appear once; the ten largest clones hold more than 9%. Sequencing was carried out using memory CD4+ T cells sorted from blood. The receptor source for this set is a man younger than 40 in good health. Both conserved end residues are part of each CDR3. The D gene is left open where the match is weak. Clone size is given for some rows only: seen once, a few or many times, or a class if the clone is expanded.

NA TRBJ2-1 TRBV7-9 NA CASSSRVASSNEQFF TGTGCCAGCAGCTCCCGGGTAGCCTCTTCCAATGAGCAGTTCTTC
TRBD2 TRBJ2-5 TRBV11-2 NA CASSLLPFSGTPETQYF TGTGCCAGCAGCCTGCTTCCGTTCAGCGGGACTCCAGAGACCCAGTACTTC
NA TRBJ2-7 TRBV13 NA CASSLTTGPYEQYF TGTGCCAGCAGCTTAACCACAGGACCCTACGAGCAGTACTTC
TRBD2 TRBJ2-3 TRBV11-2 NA CASSFDSGGPDTQYF TGTGCCAGCAGCTTCGATTCGGGAGGCCCAGATACGCAGTATTTT
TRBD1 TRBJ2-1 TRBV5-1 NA CASSFTGTGLVNEQFF TGCGCCAGCAGCTTTACCGGGACAGGTTTGGTGAATGAGCAGTTCTTC
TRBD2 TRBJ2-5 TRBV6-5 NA CASSPGTSGETQYF TGTGCCAGCAGTCCCGGGACTAGCGGAGAGACCCAGTACTTC
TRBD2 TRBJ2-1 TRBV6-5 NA CASSYLLAGGGNEQFF TGTGCCAGCAGTTACTTGCTAGCGGGAGGAGGGAATGAGCAGTTCTTC
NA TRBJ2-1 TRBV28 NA CASSLTRGNDEQFF TGTGCCAGCAGTCTGACTAGGGGGAACGATGAGCAGTTCTTC
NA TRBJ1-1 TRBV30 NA CAWNRGWAEAFF TGTGCCTGGAATAGGGGGTGGGCCGAAGCTTTCTTT
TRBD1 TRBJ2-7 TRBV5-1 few CASSLTGGYEQYF TGCGCCAGCAGCTTGACAGGGGGCTACGAGCAGTACTTC
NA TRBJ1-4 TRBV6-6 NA CASSYFGGTTNEKLFF TGTGCCAGCAGTTACTTTGGGGGTACAACTAATGAAAAACTGTTTTTT
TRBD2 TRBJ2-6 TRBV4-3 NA CASSQDRGAGANVLTF TGCGCCAGCAGCCAAGATCGGGGGGCTGGGGCCAACGTCCTGACTTTC
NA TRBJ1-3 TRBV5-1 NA CASSSGDRPGNTIYF TGCGCCAGCAGCTCGGGTGACAGGCCTGGAAACACCATATATTTT
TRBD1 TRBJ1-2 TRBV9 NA CASSNYRQGFNYGYTF TGTGCCAGCAGCAACTACAGACAGGGTTTTAACTATGGCTACACCTTC
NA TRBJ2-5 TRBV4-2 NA CASSQSRTDPGAETQYF TGTGCCAGCAGCCAAAGCCGCACGGACCCCGGAGCAGAGACCCAGTACTTC
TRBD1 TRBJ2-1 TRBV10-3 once CAISVDRVGDEQFF TGTGCCATCAGTGTAGACAGGGTGGGCGATGAGCAGTTCTTC
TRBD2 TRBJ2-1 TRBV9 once CASSVGGGRTYNEQFF TGTGCCAGCAGCGTAGGGGGCGGGAGGACCTACAATGAGCAGTTCTTC
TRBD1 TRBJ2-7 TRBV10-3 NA CATHPGQGFYEQYF TGTGCCACGCATCCGGGACAGGGGTTCTACGAGCAGTACTTC
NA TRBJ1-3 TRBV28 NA CASSFPARLGNTIYF TGTGCCAGCAGTTTCCCGGCCAGGTTAGGAAACACCATATATTTT
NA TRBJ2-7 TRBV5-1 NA CASSTGAYEQYF TGCGCCAGCAGCACAGGAGCCTACGAGCAGTACTTC
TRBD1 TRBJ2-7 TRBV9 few CASSVAGGPGQGRNEQYF TGTGCCAGCAGCGTAGCCGGGGGACCGGGACAGGGGAGGAACGAGCAGTACTTC
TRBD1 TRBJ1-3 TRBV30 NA CAWSPPGGTIYF TGTGCCTGGAGTCCACCAGGGGGCACCATATATTTT
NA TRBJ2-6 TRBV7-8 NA CASSLNPPSGANVLTF TGTGCCAGCAGCTTGAATCCACCCTCTGGGGCCAACGTCCTGACTTTC
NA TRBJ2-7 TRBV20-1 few CSARFNHEQYF TGCAGTGCTAGATTCAACCACGAGCAGTACTTC
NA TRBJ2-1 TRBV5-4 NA CASSIQLAGFYNEQFF TGTGCCAGCAGCATCCAACTAGCCGGCTTCTACAATGAGCAGTTCTTC
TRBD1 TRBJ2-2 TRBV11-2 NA CASSLTGGLTGELFF TGTGCCAGCAGCCTAACAGGGGGCCTCACCGGGGAGCTGTTTTTT
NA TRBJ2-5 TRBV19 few CASSSRENRRETQYF TGTGCCAGTAGTAGCAGGGAAAATAGGAGGGAGACCCAGTACTTC
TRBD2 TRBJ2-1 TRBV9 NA CASSVDPSGTYNEQFF TGTGCCAGCAGCGTAGACCCTAGCGGGACCTACAATGAGCAGTTCTTC
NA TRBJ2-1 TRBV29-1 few CSGKIGGGSLQFF TGCAGCGGAAAGATAGGGGGGGGTTCCTTGCAGTTCTTC
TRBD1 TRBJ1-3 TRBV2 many CASSVGQAVDTIYF TGTGCCAGCAGTGTGGGACAGGCTGTGGACACCATATATTTT
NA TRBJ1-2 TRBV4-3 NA CASSPVRVGYGYTF TGCGCCAGCAGCCCGGTCAGGGTCGGCTATGGCTACACCTTC
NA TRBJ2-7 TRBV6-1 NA CASSATDTLLEGGYF TGTGCCAGCAGTGCAACCGACACCTTACTTGAAGGGGGGTACTTC
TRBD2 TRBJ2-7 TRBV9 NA CASSIGLAGVDEQYF TGTGCCAGCAGTATAGGACTAGCGGGAGTCGACGAGCAGTACTTC
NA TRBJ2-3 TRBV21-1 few CASIQPGQGAPDTQYF TGTGCCAGCATCCAACCGGGACAGGGGGCACCGGATACGCAGTATTTT
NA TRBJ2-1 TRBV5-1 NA CASSLFLSSGEQFF TGCGCCAGCAGCTTGTTCCTCTCCTCGGGTGAGCAGTTCTTC
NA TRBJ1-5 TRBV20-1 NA CSASYLGRERF TGCAGTGCTAGCTATTTAGGACGCGAGCGTTTT
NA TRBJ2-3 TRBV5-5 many CASSSTQLPDTQYF TGTGCCAGCAGCTCCACGCAGCTCCCAGATACGCAGTATTTT
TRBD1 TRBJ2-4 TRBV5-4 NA CASSFRGQGNIQYF TGTGCCAGCAGCTTTCGGGGACAGGGAAACATTCAGTACTTC
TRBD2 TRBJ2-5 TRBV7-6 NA CASSWLRLAEKETQYF TGTGCCAGCAGCTGGCTCCGGCTAGCGGAAAAAGAGACCCAGTACTTC
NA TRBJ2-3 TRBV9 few CASSVVGAATDTQYF TGTGCCAGCAGCGTAGTTGGGGCCGCCACAGATACGCAGTATTTT
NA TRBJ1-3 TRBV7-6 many CASSPQGFSAGNTIYF TGTGCCAGCAGCCCCCAGGGGTTCTCGGCTGGAAACACCATATATTTT
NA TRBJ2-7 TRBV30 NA CAWSQTGYTEQYF TGTGCCTGGAGTCAAACAGGGTACACCGAGCAGTACTTC
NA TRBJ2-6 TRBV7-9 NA CASSLAGSGANVPTF TGTGCCAGCAGCTTAGCTGGGTCTGGGGCCAACGTCCCGACTTTC
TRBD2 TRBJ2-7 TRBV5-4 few CASSLSLADPYEQYF TGTGCCAGCAGCTTGAGTCTAGCGGACCCCTACGAGCAGTACTTC
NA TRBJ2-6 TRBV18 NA CASSRDSGANVLTF TGTGCCAGCTCACGAGACTCTGGGGCCAACGTCCTGACTTTC
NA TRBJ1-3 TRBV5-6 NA CASSNREISGNTIYF TGTGCCAGCAGCAACCGGGAGATCTCTGGAAACACCATATATTTT
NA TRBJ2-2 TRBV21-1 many CASSKKGDTGELFF TGTGCCAGCAGCAAAAAGGGCGACACCGGGGAGCTGTTTTTT
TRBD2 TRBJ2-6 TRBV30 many CASQLASGANVLTF TGTGCCTCACAACTAGCGTCGGGGGCCAACGTCCTGACTTTC
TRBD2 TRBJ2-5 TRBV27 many CASSSIAGGASETQYF TGTGCCAGCAGTTCAATAGCGGGAGGCGCGTCGGAGACCCAGTACTTC
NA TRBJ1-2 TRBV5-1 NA CASSLDRPNINYGYTF TGCGCCAGCAGCTTGGACAGGCCGAATATTAACTATGGCTACACCTTC
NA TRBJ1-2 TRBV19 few CASTITGNYGYTF TGTGCCAGTACCATCACAGGGAACTATGGCTACACCTTC
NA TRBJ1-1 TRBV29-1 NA CSGGAGWGMNTEAFF TGCAGCGGAGGAGCAGGGTGGGGAATGAACACTGAAGCTTTCTTT
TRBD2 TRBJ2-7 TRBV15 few CATSIRTSGSEQYF TGTGCCACCAGCATTAGGACTAGCGGGAGCGAGCAGTACTTC
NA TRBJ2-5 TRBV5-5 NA CASTIPGTQETQYF TGTGCCAGCACCATACCCGGGACTCAAGAGACCCAGTACTTC
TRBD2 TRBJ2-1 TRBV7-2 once CASSLGGLAGGFYEQFF TGTGCCAGCAGCTTAGGGGGACTAGCGGGAGGATTCTATGAGCAGTTCTTC
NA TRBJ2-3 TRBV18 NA CASSPPSRSTDTQYF TGTGCCAGCTCACCACCGAGCAGGTCCACAGATACGCAGTATTTT
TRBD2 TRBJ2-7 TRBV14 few CASSSLAGGDEQYF TGTGCCAGCAGCTCTCTAGCGGGAGGGGATGAGCAGTACTTC
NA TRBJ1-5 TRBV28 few CASSLTQGSSNQPQHF TGTGCCAGCAGTTTAACGCAGGGCAGTAGCAATCAGCCCCAGCATTTT
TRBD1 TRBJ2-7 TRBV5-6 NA CASSLDWTGGYEQYF TGTGCCAGCAGCTTGGACTGGACAGGGGGTTACGAGCAGTACTTC